Reported below is one TCR beta chain. This clonotype was detected only a few times. Its antigen is still unknown. No qualities accompany the bases; no much larger clone lies one base away. Stable Graves' hyperthyroidism was defined as the absence of progression to ophthalmopathy over 18 months of follow-up. The hyperthyroidism patients were between 18 and 65 years old and newly diagnosed, with a disease duration of less than 2 months. Exclusion was applied to patients with uncontrolled infections, other autoimmune diseases, pregnancy or lactation. Clinical symptoms, serum thyroxine and TRAb, thyroid ultrasound, and orbital computed tomography formed the basis for the diagnoses. PBMCs were separated from approximately 9.9 ml of fresh peripheral blood using Ficoll-Paque density gradient centrifugation. Trizol reagent was used to extract total RNA, and RNA quality was then checked on an Agilent 2100 Bioanalyzer.

This specimen belongs to a study of T cells in Graves' hyperthyroidism and ophthalmopathy (dated by TCRdb to 2018 to 2020). With regard to the full study: Peripheral blood samples were taken at the time of initial diagnosis, prior to any treatment. A discovery cohort of around 98 patients, approximately 44 with Graves' ophthalmopathy and roughly 59 with stable Graves' hyperthyroidism, was used to find distinguishing TCR V-J signatures. Prospective prediction of ophthalmopathy was tested in an independent validation cohort consisting of about 20 hyperthyroidism patients and around 16 patients who later progressed to ophthalmopathy. The approximately 100 discovery patients were divided at random into training and test sets in a 7:3 ratio. In addition, the study compared T-cell repertoires in thyroid tissue and in blood from several Graves' hyperthyroidism patients. Following sampling, methimazole starting at 30 mg daily was given to hyperthyroidism patients, and high-dose intravenous methylprednisolone was given to ophthalmopathy patients. According to the paper, TCR Vbeta CDR3 sequencing was carried out on about 140 peripheral blood samples, which came from 40 to 45 ophthalmopathy, fewer than 80 hyperthyroidism and roughly 17 progressor patients. The study at large found these results: Most expanded thyroid clonotypes (frequency above 0.001) were also found in blood, which suggests that blood repertoires may mirror thyroid immune responses. In validation, the model predicted progression to ophthalmopathy a median of roughly six months before onset, with roughly 70% sensitivity and roughly 77% specificity. A model built on a 13 V-J signature distinguished ophthalmopathy from stable hyperthyroidism, reaching roughly 88% sensitivity and around 82% specificity in cross-validation and 80%/75% in testing. No statistical method was used to fix the sample size in advance, and group allocation was not hidden from the investigators.

TCR beta CDR3 regions were amplified from RNA transcripts. A first-round RT-PCR of the TCR CDR3 used the HTBI primer set with the Qiagen OneStep RT-PCR kit. The libraries were constructed in a second round of multiplex PCR and then size-selected and purified. Paired-end sequencing of the libraries was performed with 100 bp reads on an Illumina HiSeq2000. In the source study's methods: SOAPnuke was used to process the raw data, removing reads that contained adapters or uncalled bases, had a mean Phred below 15, or lacked an exact match to the constant primer or identifier. COPE v1.2.5 was used to merge the high-quality paired reads, and each unique nucleotide sequence was defined as a clonotype. Clonotypes were aligned to IMGT TRBV, TRBD and TRBJ reference segments using MiTCR v1.1. Analysis was restricted to V-J combinations with a frequency above 0.0001, which covered about 99% of repertoires. The TCS score was defined as F50 (clonal expansion) divided by E x V (chaos), with BLOSUM62-based TCRdist calculated between CDR3 peptides within each V-J. Welch's t-statistics and random forest reduced roughly 500 V-J features to about 12, which were used in a naive Bayes classifier (R e1071). TCRdb trimmed public reads at Q25 via fastp, called clones via MiXCR and kept in-frame beta chains. Rows are combined by CDR3 protein, so each entry shows the most common genes and DNA. V and J calls and clone size were set by TCRdb, not the authors. The sample yields fewer than 850,000 distinct CDR3 sequences; 17% were counted once. The ten largest clones add up to around 16% of the sample.

Its CDR3 holds 16 amino acids, cysteine through phenylalanine. The sequence is cut down to CDR3 DNA, 48 bases in frame from base 1. The germline ends are 20 bases apart after V is trimmed by 4 bases and J by 8 bases. CDR1 and CDR2 are drawn from the germline V gene (reference sequence): PRHDT, FYEKMQ. Recombination joined TRBV13 with TRBJ1-4; the D gene is perhaps TRBD1, on 5 matching bases. Specimen: blood. The clonotype was recovered from a man aged 45 to 65 with Graves' hyperthyroidism. The DNA is as follows: TGTGCCAGCAGCTCCCTCCGGGACTCTATGCAGGAAAAACTGTTTTTT. Translation gives CASSSLRDSMQEKLFF.